This T cell receptor (beta chain) was obtained from a study of radiotherapy plus CTLA-4 blockade in lung cancer. Method: immunoSEQ multiplex PCR; TCRdb's copy keeps in-frame clones and lacks some. The top ten clones hold over 0.85% of a sample with tens of thousands of clones, about 88% of them seen once. The CDR3 has 16 amino acids. Germline CDR1 is MNHNS and CDR2 is SASEGT. This clone was counted once. The antigen is unknown. One junction end disagrees with the germline gene, perhaps due to a read error. Study-level findings and limits: Best predicting response, reportedly, were early blood T cell clone dynamics, with interferon-beta.

This receptor was taken from a human donor with non-small cell lung cancer who had stable disease on radiotherapy plus ipilimumab. The source material was peripheral blood, sampled from a patient treated with radiotherapy plus ipilimumab. The chain joins TRBV6-1 to TRBJ1-1; tentative D call: TRBD1 (6 bases). CDR3 residues: CASREARGDGNTEAFF. The CDR3 DNA follows: TGTGCCAGCAGGGAAGCCAGGGGAGATGGGAACACTGAAGCTTTCTTT.